This T cell receptor beta chain comes out of a study of Ad26.COV2.S vaccination and SARS-CoV-2 variants (dated by TCRdb to 2020 to 2023). Some background on the complete study: Donors in the vaccine arm were drawn from COV1001, a multicentre, randomized, double-blind, placebo-controlled phase I-IIa trial testing Ad26.COV2.S in healthy adults. Investigators did not know the trial group allocation while performing experiments and assessing outcomes. Trial participants were randomized into five groups of five: low-dose or high-dose Ad26.COV2.S given once or twice, or placebo on both occasions. Ad26.COV2.S was administered intramuscularly at a dose of 5x10^10 or 1x10^11 viral particles, either as one shot or as two shots given 56 days apart. TCRbeta repertoire sequencing was used to assess the specificity and breadth of SARS-CoV-2-reactive T cell receptors after Ad26.COV2.S vaccination. The TCR-sequenced set comprised about 32 samples: some 19 Ad26.COV2.S vaccine recipients, 5 placebo recipients and 8 SARS-CoV-2 convalescent individuals.

The germline V gene specifies MNHNS as CDR1 and SASEGT as CDR2. From the cysteine through the phenylalanine, the CDR3 covers 15 amino acids. CDR3 DNA is the only sequence kept; it has 45 bases, read in frame from the first base. V is pruned by 2 bases and J by 4 bases, leaving 3 bases of the junction without a gene match. Broader findings and caveats from the paper: It was noted by the authors that total T cell responses may have been underestimated by the TCR breadth and depth analyses. Substantial breadth of spike-specific CD8+ and CD4+ T cell responses was reported after vaccination. The study was not powered for comparison of responses between vaccine doses or regimens. Comparable non-spike TCR breadth was observed between vaccine and placebo recipients, consistent with only spike being contained in the vaccine. Higher spike-specific TCR breadth was observed in Ad26.COV2.S recipients than in placebo recipients (P = 0.0014).

The treatment or condition label of this sample denotes: 19 received Ad26.COV2.S at low or high dose, single or two shots; 5 received placebo; per-sample allocation not given. For vaccine and placebo recipients, the sequenced repertoires came from samples collected on day 63 after the first injection. Between 29 July and 7 August 2020, Cohort 1b enrolled about two dozen adults aged 18-55 years at one site in Boston, USA. Ad26.COV2.S was a replication-incompetent adenovirus type 26 vector that expressed a prefusion-stabilized SARS-CoV-2 spike protein derived from the original Wuhan strain. TCRbeta CDR3 regions were sequenced with the immunoSEQ Assay. After extraction, genomic DNA underwent amplification by bias-controlled multiplex PCR, followed by high-throughput sequencing. From the authors' description of their analysis: To quantify the absolute abundance of each unique TCRbeta CDR3 region, sequences were collapsed and filtered. T cell fraction was estimated by normalizing TCRbeta template counts to usable DNA, which was measured by amplifying reference genes present in all nucleated cells. Repertoire TCRs were annotated as SARS-CoV-2-specific by exact matching of V gene, CDR3 amino acid sequence and J gene to a known reactive TCR set. The reference SARS-CoV-2 TCR set was derived from MIRA and filtered for enrichment in COVID-19-positive ImmuneCODE repertoires, a step that removed public or cross-reactive TCRs. Using the MIRA antigens, annotated TCRs were further analysed by specific ORF or by position within an ORF. Depth was the summed frequency of annotated unique rearrangements, while breadth was defined as annotated unique rearrangements over total unique productive rearrangements. Group comparisons of TCR breadth used two-sided Wilcoxon rank-sum tests. TCRdb provides this immuneACCESS table in a form limited to in-frame rearrangements. Some clones are lacking; in checked studies, under half of them reflect an unresolved V gene, and why the rest are absent is not known. That table furnishes V, J and clone size, whereas the DNA furnished D and trimming. Counted in this sample were about 350,000 clones; roughly 89% of them appeared once. The top ten hold about 4.6% of the sample.

Concerning this clone: Its antigen is not yet known. No much larger clone exists at a distance of one base, and base qualities are not known.

Here the sequenced sample was peripheral blood, taken in a trial of Ad26.COV2.S vaccine versus placebo. Rearrangement joined TRBV6-1 to TRBJ2-2, and 8 junctional nucleotides match TRBD1. The clonotype comes from a person aged 18-60 years who received the Ad26.COV2.S COVID-19 vaccine or a placebo. The nucleotide sequence reads TGTGCCAGCAGTGAACAGGGGGCGGGCACCGGGGAGCTGTTTTTT. This codes for CASSEQGAGTGELFF.